Listed here are 19 T cell receptor beta chains from one sample, sequenced in a study of T cells after yellow fever vaccination. A single record per CDR3 protein comes from TCRdb applying MiXCR to the 5' RACE reads. The sample has hundreds of thousands of distinct CDR3 sequences; over 9% are singletons. The sample here was PBMCs, taken on the day of the yellow fever booster vaccination. Receptors were obtained from a man between 25 and 39 years old who received the YFV17D yellow fever vaccine.

This clonotype was seen more than once but under ten times. The gene calls are TRBV5-6 and TRBJ1-2, with TRBD1 matching over 8 bases. V was pared by 0 bases and J by 4 bases, with 5 bases of the junction left unmatched. This CDR3 region has 15 residues. Germline CDR1 SGHDT, CDR2 YYEEEE. The CDR3 DNA is TGTGCCAGCAGCTTGGGACAGGGGATGAGCTATGGCTACACCTTC. This codes for CASSLGQGMSYGYTF.

The chain joins TRBV29-1 to TRBJ2-7; D is perhaps TRBD1 (6 bases). Trimming shortened V by 6 bases and J by 6 bases, and 12 bases separated the two germline ends. Per germline, CDR1 SQVTM and CDR2 ANQGSEA. The CDR3 totals 11 residues. CDR3 protein: CSVKQGSEQYF. The DNA for the CDR3 is TGCAGCGTGAAACAGGGTTCCGAGCAGTACTTC.

The rearrangement links TRBV10-3 to TRBJ2-1; 15 bases line up with TRBD2. This CDR3 is 15 amino acids long. Germline lookup yields CDR1 ENHRY and CDR2 SYGVKD. The trim removed 3 bases at V and 9 bases at J, leaving 3 bases unmatched. The CDR3 DNA is TGTGCCATCAGTGACGGGACTAGCGGGAGGTTTGAGCAGTTCTTC. Translation: CAISDGTSGRFEQFF.

V gene TRBV3-1 combines with J gene TRBJ2-1, with 10 bases identical to TRBD2. The CDR3 contains 18 residues. Germline CDR1 is LGHDT and CDR2 is YNNKEL (reference sequence). The CDR3: CTFCFRSSSGSLHNEQFF. The CDR3 DNA is TGTACCTTCTGTTTTCGGTCTTCTAGCGGGAGTCTCCACAATGAGCAGTTCTTC.

This clonotype occurred a few times. CDR3: CASSGSGRARVEQFF. The CDR3 DNA reads TGTGCCAGCAGCGGTAGCGGGAGGGCCCGGGTTGAGCAGTTCTTC. The rearrangement joins TRBV7-9 to TRBJ2-1, with 11 bases identical to TRBD2. Looked up from germline, CDR1 is SEHNR and CDR2 is FQNEAQ (reference sequence). The CDR3 totals 15 residues. V gave up 5 bases and J gave up 9 bases; unmatched junction bases: 9. Full variable domain (missing parts from reference TRBV7-9 and TRBJ2-1): DTGVSQNPRHKITKRGQNVTFRCDPISEHNRLYWYRQTLGQGPEFLTYFQNEAQLEKSRLLSDRFSAERPKGSFSTLEIQRTEQGDSAMYLCASSGSGRARVEQFFGPGTRLTVL.

This clonotype was counted between two and nine times. The CDR3 reads CSATSSYEQYF. CDR3 sequence (DNA): TGCAGCGCCACCAGCTCCTACGAGCAGTACTTC. The rearrangement joins TRBV29-1 to TRBJ2-7; D unclear. This CDR3 spans 11 amino acids. Per the germline V gene, CDR1 is SQVTM and CDR2 is ANQGSEA. V was cut by 7 bases and J by 0 bases, with 7 bases left in between.

This clonotype has only a few counts. The gene calls are TRBV29-1 and TRBJ1-2; D gene ambiguous. The germline V gene has CDR1 SQVTM and CDR2 ANQGSEA. The CDR3 totals 14 residues. Trimming removed 1 base at V and 5 bases at J, with 14 bases between. CDR3 in DNA: TGCAGCGTTGAAGGGGGTAGGGAAAGATATGGCTACACCTTC. Protein sequence: CSVEGGRERYGYTF.

The chain couples TRBV7-2 to TRBJ2-2; the match to TRBD1 covers 11 bases. With 3 bases clipped from V and 7 bases from J, the junction kept 4 bases outside the gene matches. The germline V gene has CDR1 SGHTA and CDR2 FQGNSA. The CDR3 runs 15 residues. CDR3 nucleotide sequence: TGTGCCAGCAGCTTTGGGACAGGGGGTATCGGGGAGCTGTTTTTT. It encodes CASSFGTGGIGELFF.

This clonotype was found a few times. The rearrangement uses TRBV7-2 and TRBJ1-2; 10 positions agree with TRBD1. Germline CDR1 is SGHTA and CDR2 is FQGNSA. The CDR3 loop spans 16 amino acids. Unmatched junction bases numbered 16, after V lost 11 bases and J lost 4 bases. CDR3 nucleotides: TGTGCCGGAGCACCCTTAGGGACAGGGGTTATCTATGGCTACACCTTC. Translated: CAGAPLGTGVIYGYTF.

This clonotype turned up a few times. This chain uses TRBV28 with TRBJ2-7, with D tentatively TRBD1 (5 bases). Germline V gene data show CDR1 as MDHEN and CDR2 as SYDVKM. The CDR3 has 14 residues. V was pared by 3 bases and J by 2 bases, with 11 bases between. CDR3 sequence reads: CASSFAGNAYEQYF. CDR3 nucleotides: TGTGCCAGCAGTTTTGCAGGGAACGCCTACGAGCAGTACTTC.

This clonotype was found many times. The CDR3 region is CASSRIGDTEAFF. As DNA, the CDR3 is TGTGCCAGCAGCCGAATAGGGGACACTGAAGCTTTCTTT. The genes are TRBV3-1 and TRBJ1-1; D is possibly TRBD1 (5 bases). The V gene's germline CDR1 is LGHDT and CDR2 YNNKEL (reference sequence). The CDR3 length is 13 residues. V lost 4 bases to trimming and J lost 3 bases, with 9 bases between them.

The V call is TRBV20-1, the J call TRBJ2-7; the match to TRBD1 covers 7 bases. CDR1 and CDR2 from the germline V gene are DFQATT and SNEGSKA (reference sequence). This CDR3 comprises 13 residues. After removal of 6 bases from V and 5 bases from J, the junction contained 10 bases not matched to a gene. CDR3 in DNA: TGCAGTGCCCCAGGACAGGTGGGCCACGAGCAGTACTTC. Its protein is CSAPGQVGHEQYF.

In its sample, this clonotype was seen many times. The gene calls are TRBV29-1 and TRBJ2-5; 9 bases line up with TRBD1. Trimming took 6 bases from V and 5 from J; bases not matched to a gene: 7. The CDR3 is made up of 13 amino acids. Germline assignment: CDR1 SQVTM and CDR2 ANQGSEA. CDR3 DNA sequence: TGCAGCGTCCTGACAGGGGGGGCGGAGACCCAGTACTTC. This translates into CSVLTGGAETQYF.

J is TRBJ2-1 and V is TRBV12-3 or TRBV12-4; 15 nucleotides align to TRBD2. This CDR3 is 16 amino acids long. The V and J ends lost 6 bases and 7 bases, in that order; junction bases with no gene match: 7. The DNA of the CDR3 is TGTGCCAGCAGATCCGGGACTAGCGGGAGGAAGAATGAGCAGTTCTTC. Encoded protein: CASRSGTSGRKNEQFF.

In its sample, this clonotype was seen many times. This chain joins TRBV18 and TRBJ2-5; D call uncertain. The CDR3 extends over 12 amino acids. Germline V gives CDR1 KGHSH, CDR2 LQKENI. Trimming cost V 6 bases and J 1 base, with 6 bases left between them. The CDR3 loop is CASSRIQETQYF. The CDR3 DNA reads as TGTGCCAGCTCCCGAATCCAAGAGACCCAGTACTTC. The full variable domain, with the rest looked up from reference TRBV18 and TRBJ2-5, is NAGVMQNPRHLVRRRGQEARLRCSPMKGHSHVYWYRQLPEEGLKFMVYLQKENIIDESGMPKERFSAEFPKEGPSILRIQQVVRGDSAAYFCASSRIQETQYFGPGTRLLVL.

This clonotype was seen many times. The gene calls are TRBV24-1 and TRBJ1-5; 9 nucleotides agree with TRBD1. This CDR3 spans 14 amino acids. The J segment lost 8 bases and the V segment lost 3 bases, leaving 4 bases of the junction unmatched. Germline V lookup: CDR1 KGHDR, CDR2 SFDVKD. The CDR3 DNA reads as TGTGCCACCAGTGATGGGACAGGGATTGAGCCCCAGCATTTT. As protein: CATSDGTGIEPQHF.

This chain connects TRBV20-1 to TRBJ2-7; no firm D call. This CDR3 has 13 amino acids. Germline lookup yields CDR1 DFQATT and CDR2 SNEGSKA (reference sequence). V was shortened by 2 bases and J by 1 base, with 9 bases between the two germline ends. The CDR3 nucleotides read TGCAGTGCTAGAAGAGCTGCATCCTACGAGCAGTACTTC. This translates into CSARRAASYEQYF.

The rearrangement links TRBV6-2 or TRBV6-3 to TRBJ1-4, with unresolved D. In germline, CDR1 is MNHEY, CDR2 SVGEGT. V lost 5 bases, J lost 11 bases, and 12 bases lay in between. This CDR3 comprises 12 residues. The DNA of the CDR3 is TGTGCCAGCAGTAAGCAGACTGCGAAACTGTTTTTT. It translates to CASSKQTAKLFF.

Only a few counts were recorded for this clonotype. The CDR3 coding sequence is TGCGCCAGCAGCCAAGACTTACAGGGTACTGAAGCTTTCTTT. Its translation is CASSQDLQGTEAFF. The chain joins TRBV4-3 to TRBJ1-1, with D possibly matching TRBD1 (6 bases). The length of the CDR3 is 14 residues. Per the germline V gene, CDR1 is LGHNA and CDR2 is YSLEER. The germline V and J ends were trimmed by 0 bases and 5 bases, with 10 bases remaining between them.